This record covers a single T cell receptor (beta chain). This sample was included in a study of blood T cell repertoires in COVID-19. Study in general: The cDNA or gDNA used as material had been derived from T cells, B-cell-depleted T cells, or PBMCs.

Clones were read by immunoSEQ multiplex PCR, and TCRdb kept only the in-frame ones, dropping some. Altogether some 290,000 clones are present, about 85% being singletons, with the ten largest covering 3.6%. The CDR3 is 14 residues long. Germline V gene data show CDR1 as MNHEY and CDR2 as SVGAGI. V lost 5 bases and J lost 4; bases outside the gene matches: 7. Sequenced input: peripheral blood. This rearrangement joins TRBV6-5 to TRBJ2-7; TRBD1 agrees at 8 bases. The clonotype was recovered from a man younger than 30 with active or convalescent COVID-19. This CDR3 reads CASSQRQGTYEQYF. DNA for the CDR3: TGTGCCAGCAGTCAGAGACAGGGGACGTACGAGCAGTACTTC.